This T cell receptor beta chain was sequenced in a study of cytomegalovirus exposure and HLA in healthy donors. PCR primers comprised 60 Vbeta and 13 Jbeta primers. TCRdb keeps only in-frame clones here, not all; method: immunoSEQ multiplex PCR. The sample holds about 120,000 clones; over 80% are singletons and the top ten take 15% to 20%. With 2 bases removed from V and 5 bases from J, the gap between germline ends came to 12 bases. CDR1 and CDR2 from the germline V gene are SEHNR and FQNEAQ (reference sequence). The CDR3 totals 14 residues. The chain links TRBV7-9 to TRBJ2-5; a possible D gene is TRBD1 (5 bases). Specimen: PBMCs. The clonotype comes from a man aged 18 to 35 in good health and CMV-seropositive. CDR3 nucleotide sequence: TGTGCCAGCAGCTTACAAGGGGTCAGGGAGACCCAGTACTTC. Translating gives CASSLQGVRETQYF.